Below are 23 T cell receptor beta chains sequenced from a single sample in a study of blood T cell repertoires in COVID-19. Measured with immunoSEQ multiplex PCR; TCRdb has only the in-frame clones, and not every one. The table lists just over 90,000 clones, 76% of them singletons, with 7% in the top ten. Sequencing was performed on peripheral blood. The receptors here all came from a man aged 70 or older with acute or convalescent COVID-19.

This chain joins TRBV19 and TRBJ2-7; D is possibly TRBD1 (6 bases). V was shortened by 8 bases and J by 4 bases, with 9 bases between the two germline ends. CDR1 and CDR2 (germline): LNHDA, SQIVND (reference sequence). The CDR3 covers 11 residues. The CDR3 DNA follows: TGTGCCAGTTCGGACAGATACGAGCAGTACTTC. Protein product: CASSDRYEQYF.

The chain recombines TRBV29-1 with TRBJ1-4; weak D call: TRBD1 (5 bases). The CDR3 spans 13 residues. The V end was cut by 6 bases, the J end by 8 bases, with 16 bases between. Per the germline V gene, CDR1 is SQVTM and CDR2 is ANQGSEA. Here the CDR3 reads CSVPRAGWEKLFF. Written as DNA, the CDR3 is TGCAGCGTCCCCCGGGCAGGGTGGGAAAAACTGTTTTTT. Complete variable domain (other parts from reference TRBV29-1 and TRBJ1-4): SAVISQKPSRDICQRGTSLTIQCQVDSQVTMMFWYRQQPGQSLTLIATANQGSEATYESGFVIDKFPISRPNLTFSTLTVSNMSPEDSSIYLCSVPRAGWEKLFFGSGTQLSVL.

This chain links TRBV18 with TRBJ2-3, with a tentative D call TRBD2 (5 bases). V dropped 3 bases and J dropped 6 bases, with 13 bases sitting between them. Germline loops: CDR1 KGHSH, CDR2 LQKENI. There are 14 residues in the CDR3. CDR3 region: CASSPSARLDTQYF. The CDR3 DNA reads TGTGCCAGCTCACCTAGCGCCAGATTGGATACGCAGTATTTT.

V gene TRBV27 combines with J gene TRBJ1-6; 9 bases agree with TRBD1. Germline V gene lookup returns CDR1 MNHEY and CDR2 SMNVEV (reference sequence). There are 15 residues in the CDR3. J was trimmed by 9 bases and V by 2 bases; bases with no gene match: 5. CDR3 in amino acids: CASSLGQGLGSPLHF. The CDR3 DNA is TGTGCCAGCAGTTTAGGACAGGGGCTAGGTTCACCCCTCCACTTT.

The chain recombines TRBV28 with TRBJ2-7, with a possible D match to TRBD2 (5 bases). The CDR3 runs 14 residues. Germline CDR1 and CDR2: MDHEN and SYDVKM. V lost 3 bases and J lost 2, with 11 bases in between. CDR3 sequence: CASSLRTGTYEQYF. CDR3 coding DNA: TGTGCCAGCAGTTTGAGGACGGGAACCTACGAGCAGTACTTC.

Written as DNA, the CDR3 is TGTGCCAGCAGCCCGAGGGGGACTAGCGGGAGAGAGCAGTACTTC. The encoded protein is CASSPRGTSGREQYF. The chain joins TRBV3-1 (or the pseudogene TRBV3-2) to TRBJ2-7; 14 nucleotides align to TRBD2. CDR3 length equals 15 residues. V was pared by 4 bases and J by 7 bases, with 6 bases of the junction left unmatched. Germline CDR1 and CDR2: LGHDT and YNNKEL (reference sequence).

The CDR3 is CASRKGGNYGYTF. CDR3 sequence (DNA): TGTGCCAGCAGGAAAGGGGGTAACTATGGCTACACCTTC. This chain uses TRBV6-5 with TRBJ1-2; possibly TRBD1 for D (6 bases). In germline, CDR1 is MNHEY, CDR2 SVGAGI. This CDR3 has 13 amino acids. V lost 6 bases and J 1 base, leaving 9 bases between the germline ends.

The chain is built from TRBV6-5 and TRBJ2-3, with D uncertain. Trimming cost V 11 bases and J 6 bases, with 15 bases left between them. The CDR3 runs to 12 residues. CDR1 is MNHEY, CDR2 SVGAGI, per germline. CDR3 nucleotides: TGTGCCGTCACGGGTAGGATGGATACGCAGTATTTT. Translated: CAVTGRMDTQYF.

This clone turned up a few times. V usage is TRBV6-5 and J usage is TRBJ1-3; the match to TRBD1 covers 7 bases. The V segment lost 7 bases and the J segment 2 bases; nucleotides outside the gene matches: 8. CDR1 MNHEY and CDR2 SVGAGI come from the germline V gene. The CDR3 is 15 amino acids. CDR3 DNA sequence: TGTGCCAGCAAAACAGGGGTAGGGGCTGGAAACACCATATATTTT. Encoded protein: CASKTGVGAGNTIYF.

This clone has just a few counts. J is TRBJ1-1 and V is TRBV28; tentative D call: TRBD1 (6 bases). V was clipped by 5 bases and J by 2 bases, with 12 bases between them. The CDR3 sequence is 14 residues long. Per germline, CDR1 MDHEN and CDR2 SYDVKM. The CDR3 DNA reads TGTGCCAGCAGTGAGGACAGCTTAAACACTGAAGCTTTCTTT. Translating it yields CASSEDSLNTEAFF.

The genes are TRBV4-1 and TRBJ1-1; D may be TRBD1 (5 bases). V lost 0 bases and J lost 4, with 12 bases in between. This CDR3 comprises 15 residues. CDR1 and CDR2 from the germline V gene are MGHRA and YSYEKL. CDR3 sequence reads: CASSQEGRASTEAFF. The CDR3 DNA is TGCGCCAGCAGCCAAGAGGGCAGGGCGTCCACTGAAGCTTTCTTT.

The chain links TRBV11-2 to TRBJ1-1, with D perhaps matching TRBD1 (6 bases). Trimming took 1 base from V and 1 from J, leaving 16 bases between them. The germline gives CDR1 SGHAT, CDR2 FQNNGV. The CDR3 spans 17 residues. This CDR3 reads CASSLVGRGTKNTEAFF. In DNA form, the CDR3 reads TGTGCCAGCAGCTTAGTTGGGAGGGGGACGAAGAACACTGAAGCTTTCTTT.

The chain carries TRBV28 and TRBJ1-4; D may be TRBD1 (5 bases). CDR3 length equals 16 residues. V shed 5 bases and J shed 8 bases, with 21 bases lying between them. Germline V lookup: CDR1 MDHEN, CDR2 SYDVKM. CDR3 sequence (DNA): TGTGCCAGCAGTCCCCCGTTTGACAGCTCCGGAGAAAAACTGTTTTTT. Its protein product is CASSPPFDSSGEKLFF.

The V and J genes are TRBV19 and TRBJ1-2; D is ambiguous. Germline CDR1 reads LNHDA; CDR2 reads SQIVND (reference sequence). This CDR3 region has 12 residues. V lost 7 bases, J lost 6 bases, and 12 bases lay in between. The CDR3 spells CASTPGSHGYTF. The CDR3 region has the DNA TGTGCCAGTACCCCGGGATCGCATGGCTACACCTTC.

This clone appeared once. The chain carries TRBV2 and TRBJ1-5; D uncertain. The germline CDR1 and CDR2 sequences are SNHLY and FYNNEI. Trimming took 2 bases from V and 6 from J, leaving 5 bases between them. The CDR3 runs to 12 residues. CDR3 sequence: CASSESGQPQHF. DNA of the CDR3: TGTGCCAGCAGTGAATCGGGTCAGCCCCAGCATTTT. Using reference TRBV2 and TRBJ1-5 for the parts outside the CDR3, the full variable domain is EPEVTQTPSHQVTQMGQEVILRCVPISNHLYFYWYRQILGQKVEFLVSFYNNEISEKSEIFDDQFSVERPDGSNFTLKIRSTKLEDSAMYFCASSESGQPQHFGDGTRLSIL.

This chain joins TRBV2 and TRBJ1-5; TRBD1 matches at 9 bases. V shed 6 bases, J shed 7 bases, and the junction held 4 bases outside the gene matches. Germline V gene data show CDR1 as SNHLY and CDR2 as FYNNEI. The CDR3 is 13 amino acids. The CDR3 here is CASSGTGQQPQHF. CDR3 sequence (DNA): TGTGCCAGCAGCGGGACAGGGCAGCAGCCCCAGCATTTT.

The CDR3 is CASSLGLAGDTQYF. The CDR3 DNA is TGTGCCAGCAGTCTCGGACTAGCGGGAGATACGCAGTATTTT. This chain joins TRBV6-5 and TRBJ2-3; 11 bases fit TRBD2. The CDR3 loop spans 14 amino acids. Losses at the gene ends were 5 bases for V and 5 bases for J; bases not matched to a gene: 3. Germline V gives CDR1 MNHEY, CDR2 SVGAGI.

By proportion, this clone is medium-sized. The CDR3 nucleotides are TGTGCCAGCAGTTCGTTCGGTGGCTACACCTTC. Amino acids: CASSSFGGYTF. J is TRBJ1-2 and V is TRBV25-1; D is unresolved. The germline CDR1 and CDR2 sequences are MGHDK and SYGVNS. The CDR3 consists of 11 residues. V was shortened by 5 bases and J by 7 bases, with 8 bases between the two germline ends.

The chain uses TRBV7-9 and TRBJ2-7, with 12 bases identical to TRBD2. V lost 5 bases, J lost 3 bases, and 5 bases stayed unmatched. Germline V gene lookup returns CDR1 SEHNR and CDR2 FQNEAQ (reference sequence). The CDR3 length is 15 residues. The CDR3 sequence is CASSRGGLAGYEQYV. The CDR3 DNA reads TGTGCCAGCAGCAGAGGGGGACTAGCGGGCTACGAGCAGTACGTC.

The chain joins TRBV9 to TRBJ2-3; TRBD1 aligns across 9 bases. J gave up 3 bases and V 6 bases, and 5 bases lay outside the gene matches. The CDR3 contains 14 residues. Per germline, CDR1 SGDLS and CDR2 YYNGEE. This CDR3 reads CASTTGGWTDTQYF. The CDR3 nucleotides read TGTGCCAGCACCACAGGGGGCTGGACAGATACGCAGTATTTT.

V and J are TRBV24-1 and TRBJ2-1; 15 bases line up with TRBD2. CDR1 KGHDR and CDR2 SFDVKD come from the germline V gene. With 4 bases clipped from V and 0 bases from J, the junction kept 9 bases outside the gene matches. The CDR3 extends over 20 amino acids. The CDR3 bases are TGTGCCACCAGTGACACCCCGGGACTAGCGGGAGGTAGCTCCTACAATGAGCAGTTCTTC. Protein sequence: CATSDTPGLAGGSSYNEQFF.

The rearrangement uses TRBV29-1 and TRBJ2-1; possibly TRBD1 for D (5 bases). Germline V gene lookup returns CDR1 SQVTM and CDR2 ANQGSEA. Trimming shortened V by 4 bases and J by 2 bases, and 9 bases separated the two germline ends. This CDR3 spans 13 amino acids. CDR3 residues: CSVADSPYNEQFF. The CDR3 DNA follows: TGCAGCGTTGCTGACAGCCCCTACAATGAGCAGTTCTTC.

V usage is TRBV6-6 and J usage is TRBJ1-5; D gene uncertain. Looked up from germline, CDR1 is MNHNY and CDR2 is SVGAGI (reference sequence). The length of the CDR3 is 16 residues. The V end was cut by 2 bases, the J end by 0 bases, with 11 bases between. As DNA, the CDR3 is TGTGCCAGCAGTTACCCCGACATCTATAGCAATCAGCCCCAGCATTTT. This codes for CASSYPDIYSNQPQHF.